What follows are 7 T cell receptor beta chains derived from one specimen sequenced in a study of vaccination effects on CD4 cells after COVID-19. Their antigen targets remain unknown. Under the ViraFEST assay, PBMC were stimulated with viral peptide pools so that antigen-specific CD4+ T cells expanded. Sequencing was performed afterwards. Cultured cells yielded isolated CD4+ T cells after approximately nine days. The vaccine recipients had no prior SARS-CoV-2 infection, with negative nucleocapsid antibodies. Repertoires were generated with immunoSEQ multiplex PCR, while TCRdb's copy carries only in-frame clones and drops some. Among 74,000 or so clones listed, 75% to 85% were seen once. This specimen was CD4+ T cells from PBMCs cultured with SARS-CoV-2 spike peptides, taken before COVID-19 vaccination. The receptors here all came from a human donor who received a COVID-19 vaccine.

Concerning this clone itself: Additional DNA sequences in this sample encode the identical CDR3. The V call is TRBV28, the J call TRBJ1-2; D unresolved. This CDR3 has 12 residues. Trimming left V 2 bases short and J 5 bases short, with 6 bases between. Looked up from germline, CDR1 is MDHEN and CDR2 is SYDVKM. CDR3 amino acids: CASSLTGYGYTF. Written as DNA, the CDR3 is TGTGCCAGCAGTTTAACCGGGTATGGCTACACCTTC.

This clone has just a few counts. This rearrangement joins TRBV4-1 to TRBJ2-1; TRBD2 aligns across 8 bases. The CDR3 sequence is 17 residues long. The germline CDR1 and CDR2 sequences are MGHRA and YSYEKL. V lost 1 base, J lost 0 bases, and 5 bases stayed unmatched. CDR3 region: CASSQALAGLSYNEQFF. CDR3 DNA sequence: TGCGCCAGCAGCCAAGCGCTAGCGGGCCTCTCCTACAATGAGCAGTTCTTC.

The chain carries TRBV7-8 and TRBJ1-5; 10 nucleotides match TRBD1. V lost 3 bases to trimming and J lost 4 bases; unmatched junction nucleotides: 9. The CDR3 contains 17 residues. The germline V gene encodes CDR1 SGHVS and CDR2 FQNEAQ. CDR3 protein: CASSFFPRDRGNQPQHF. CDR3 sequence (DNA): TGTGCCAGCAGCTTCTTCCCCCGGGACAGGGGAAATCAGCCCCAGCATTTT.

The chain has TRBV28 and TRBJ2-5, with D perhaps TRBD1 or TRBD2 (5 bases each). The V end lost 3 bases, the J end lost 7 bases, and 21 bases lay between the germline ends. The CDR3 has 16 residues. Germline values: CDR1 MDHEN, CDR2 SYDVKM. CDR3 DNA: TGTGCCAGCAGTTTTTCTCGGGACCAAATGTTTGGGACCCAGTACTTC. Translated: CASSFSRDQMFGTQYF. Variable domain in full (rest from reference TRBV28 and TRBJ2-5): DVKVTQSSRYLVKRTGEKVFLECVQDMDHENMFWYRQDPGLGLRLIYFSYDVKMKEKGDIPEGYSVSREKKERFSLILESASTNQTSMYLCASSFSRDQMFGTQYFGPGTRLLVL.

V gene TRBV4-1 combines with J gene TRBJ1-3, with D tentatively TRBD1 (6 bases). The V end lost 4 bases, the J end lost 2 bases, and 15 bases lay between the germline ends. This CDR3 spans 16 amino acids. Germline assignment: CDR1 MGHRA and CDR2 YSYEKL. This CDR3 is CASSPGAPIPGNTIYF. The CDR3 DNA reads TGCGCCAGCAGCCCGGGGGCGCCGATTCCTGGAAACACCATATATTTT.

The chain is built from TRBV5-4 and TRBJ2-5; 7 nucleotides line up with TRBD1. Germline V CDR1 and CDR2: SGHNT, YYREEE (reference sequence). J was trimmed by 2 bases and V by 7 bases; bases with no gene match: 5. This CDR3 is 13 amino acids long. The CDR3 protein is CASHRDRQETQYF. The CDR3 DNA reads TGTGCCAGCCATCGGGACAGACAAGAGACCCAGTACTTC.

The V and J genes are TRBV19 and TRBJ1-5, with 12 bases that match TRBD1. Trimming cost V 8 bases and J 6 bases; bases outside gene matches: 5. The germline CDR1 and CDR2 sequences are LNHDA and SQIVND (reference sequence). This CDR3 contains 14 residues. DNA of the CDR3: TGTGCCAGTGGGGACAGGGGGCTGAGTCAGCCCCAGCATTTT. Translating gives CASGDRGLSQPQHF.